This T cell receptor (beta chain) came from a study of blood T cell repertoires in COVID-19 (dated by TCRdb to the early 2020s). Some background on the complete study: Samples covering the acute and convalescent phases of COVID-19 were provided by collaborators in the United States, Italy and Spain. The material from the prospective study consisted of cDNA or gDNA derived from T cells, B-cell-depleted T cells, or PBMCs. Deeply sampled blood TCRbeta repertoires from subjects exposed to, actively infected with, or recovered from COVID-19 were included in the dataset. Sample metadata almost always included a de-identified subject ID, COVID-19 status, age in years and sex. Where HLA class I and class II types were available, the types were taken from metadata supplied by the sample provider, not from assay-based typing. Samples came from the ongoing ImmuneRACE study (first 160 participants) plus 1,254 subjects from 6 global collaborators. The repertoires were released in a freely available public database meant as a resource for research on the immune response to SARS-CoV-2.

Each collaborating institution followed its own protocols to collect whole blood in K2EDTA tubes. Collaborator samples were shipped for TCRbeta analysis as frozen whole blood, isolated PBMCs, or DNA extracted from either sample type. General findings and caveats noted by the study authors: Clinical and demographic metadata were provided uncurated, with the amount varying by source and participant.

V lost 2 bases and J lost 9 bases, and the count of bases not matched to a germline gene is 4. Its CDR3 holds 13 amino acids, cysteine through phenylalanine. Kept here is only the CDR3 DNA, which spans 39 bases and is read in frame from base 1. Per the germline V gene, SGHDT is the CDR1 and YYEEEE is the CDR2. Comment on this clone: The target of this receptor is not known. No qualities accompany the bases; no much larger clone lies one base away.

The immunoSEQ Assay, a bias-controlled multiplex PCR, was used to amplify TCRbeta CDR3 regions from genomic DNA. The study's processing was this. The number of nucleated cells in each sample was estimated from the amplification of reference gene primers within the assay. To quantify the absolute abundance of each unique TCRbeta CDR3 rearrangement, sequence reads were collapsed and filtered. For each sample, productive Simpson clonality was calculated as the square root of Simpson's diversity index over productive rearrangements. The clones in this table, taken by TCRdb from immuneACCESS, are in-frame only. Not every clone is retained; where verified, under half of the shortfall comes from an unresolved V gene, and the cause of the rest is unknown. V, J and clone size were drawn from that table, and D and trimming were deduced from the DNA. Counted in this sample were fewer than 200,000 clones; around 79% of them appeared once. Around 24% of the sample lies in the top ten.

The V gene is TRBV5-6 and the J gene is TRBJ2-1; TRBD1 lines up with 8 middle nucleotides. The receptor's source is a woman in her seventies with acute or convalescent COVID-19. Sequencing was done on a sample of peripheral blood. The DNA sequence is TGTGCCAGCAGCTTACAACAGGGGGGTGAGCAGTTCTTC. It translates to CASSLQQGGEQFF.